This paragraph covers one T cell receptor (beta chain) sequence. These data come from a study of shared clonotypes between healthy human individuals. Using immunoSEQ multiplex PCR, the repertoire was profiled, and TCRdb retains in-frame clones only, with some absent. The repertoire includes roughly 2,300,000 clones, about 90% of them detected once, and 0.37% sits in the top ten. CDR3 size: 16 residues. Germline loops: CDR1 MDHEN, CDR2 SYDVKM. The ends lost 6 bases at V and 7 bases at J; junction bases unmatched: 12. The chain joins TRBV28 to TRBJ1-3; TRBD1 agrees at 10 bases. The TCR originated in a man between 18 and 29 years old in good health. Some clones in this sample may be carry-over from other donors' samples. Sample: naive CD4+ T cells from PBMCs. This sample's subset: CD45RA+ positively selected. The CDR3 region is CASRTSGTGVGNTIYF. Here the CDR3 DNA reads TGTGCCAGCAGGACCTCCGGGACAGGGGTGGGGAACACCATATATTTT.